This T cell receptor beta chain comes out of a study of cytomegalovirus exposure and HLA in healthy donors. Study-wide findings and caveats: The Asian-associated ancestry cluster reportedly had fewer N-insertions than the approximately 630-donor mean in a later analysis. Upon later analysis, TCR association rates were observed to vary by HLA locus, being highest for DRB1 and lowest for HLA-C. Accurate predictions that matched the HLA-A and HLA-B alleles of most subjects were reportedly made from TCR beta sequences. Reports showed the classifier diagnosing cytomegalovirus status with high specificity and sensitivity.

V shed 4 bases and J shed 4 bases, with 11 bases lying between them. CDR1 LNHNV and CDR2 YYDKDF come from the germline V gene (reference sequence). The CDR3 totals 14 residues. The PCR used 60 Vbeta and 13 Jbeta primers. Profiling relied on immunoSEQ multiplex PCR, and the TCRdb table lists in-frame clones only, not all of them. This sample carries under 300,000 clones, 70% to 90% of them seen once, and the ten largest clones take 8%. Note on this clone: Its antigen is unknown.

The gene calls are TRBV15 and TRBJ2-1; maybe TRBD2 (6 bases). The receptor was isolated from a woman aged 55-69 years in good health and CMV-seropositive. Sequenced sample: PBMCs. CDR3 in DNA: TGTGCCACCAGCATTAGACTAGGTTACAATGAGCAGTTCTTC. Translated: CATSIRLGYNEQFF.